The 26 T cell receptor beta chains reported below all come from one sample, sequenced in a study of control samples from healthy donors and cancer patients. Sequencing was performed with immunoSEQ multiplex PCR; in TCRdb, only in-frame clones are kept and a portion is missing. The sample holds around 43,000 clones, 90% to 95% seen once. The source material was blood. All receptors derive from a woman in her forties or fifties in good health.

J is TRBJ1-1 and V is TRBV10-2, with 7 bases matching TRBD1. The junction had 9 bases not matched to a gene; V was cut back by 6 bases and J by 5 bases. The CDR3 sequence is 14 residues long. CDR1 WSHSY and CDR2 SAAADI come from the germline V gene. The CDR3 DNA reads TGCGCCAGCAGGCTCCCGGGACAGCAAACTGAAGCTTTCTTT. This codes for CASRLPGQQTEAFF.

The V and J genes are TRBV27 and TRBJ2-1; 8 bases map to TRBD2. V lost 3 bases and J lost 8; bases outside the gene matches: 6. This CDR3 has 14 residues. Germline loops: CDR1 MNHEY, CDR2 SMNVEV (reference sequence). This chain's CDR3 is CASSFAGGIDEQFF. The CDR3, as DNA: TGTGCCAGCAGTTTTGCGGGGGGAATCGATGAGCAGTTCTTC.

This clone occurred a few times. This chain links TRBV6-5 with TRBJ1-1; D is unresolved. The ends were cut back, 6 bases at V and 0 bases at J, with 2 bases in the middle. This CDR3 spans 11 amino acids. The V gene's germline CDR1 is MNHEY and CDR2 SVGAGI. CDR3: CASRLNTEAFF. The CDR3, as DNA: TGTGCCAGCAGATTGAACACTGAAGCTTTCTTT.

This clone was detected only once. J is TRBJ1-6 and V is TRBV18, with no clear D. Germline V gene sequence: CDR1 KGHSH, CDR2 LQKENI. Trimming shortened V by 3 bases and J by 8 bases, and 11 bases separated the two germline ends. The CDR3 sequence is 14 residues long. Here the CDR3 DNA reads TGTGCCAGCTCACCGGGCCAGGAGTATTCACCCCTCCACTTT. This translates into CASSPGQEYSPLHF.

The chain is built from TRBV7-3 and TRBJ2-3; D is unclear. The CDR3 covers 15 residues. The germline V and J ends were trimmed by 0 bases and 0 bases, with 7 bases remaining between them. Looked up from germline, CDR1 is SGHTA and CDR2 is FQGTGA. The CDR3: CASSLTPASTDTQYF. The CDR3 region has the DNA TGTGCCAGCAGCTTAACCCCAGCTAGCACAGATACGCAGTATTTT.

V gene TRBV10-3 combines with J gene TRBJ2-1, with 9 bases fitting TRBD2. CDR1 and CDR2 from the germline V gene are ENHRY and SYGVKD. V trimming: 3 bases; J trimming: 8 bases; junction bases outside the gene matches: 8. The CDR3 consists of 15 residues. The CDR3 DNA is TGTGCCATCAGTGACAGGCTAGCGGGGTATGATGAGCAGTTCTTC. It is translated as CAISDRLAGYDEQFF.

V and J are TRBV2 and TRBJ1-1, with unresolved D. This CDR3 has 17 residues. The germline V gene has CDR1 SNHLY and CDR2 FYNNEI. V was trimmed by 8 bases and J by 6 bases, leaving 28 bases between them. As DNA, the CDR3 is TGTGCCAGCCTCGACCCCGACACCCGAGGTCGTGGGTCTGAAGCTTTCTTT. This codes for CASLDPDTRGRGSEAFF.

This clone is a singleton in its sample. The V and J genes are TRBV5-6 and TRBJ2-7; D is perhaps TRBD1 (7 bases). The CDR3 sequence is 14 residues long. The ends were cut back, 2 bases at V and 1 base at J, with 10 bases in the middle. CDR1 and CDR2 (germline): SGHDT, YYEEEE. As DNA, the CDR3 is TGTGCCAGCAGCTTTGCAGGGGGGTCCTACGAGCAGTACTTC. Translated: CASSFAGGSYEQYF. The complete variable domain, with remaining parts taken from reference TRBV5-6 and TRBJ2-7, reads DAGVTQSPTHLIKTRGQQVTLRCSPKSGHDTVSWYQQALGQGPQFIFQYYEEEERQRGNFPDRFSGHQFPNYSSELNVNALLLGDSALYLCASSFAGGSYEQYFGPGTRLTVT.

This chain connects TRBV28 to TRBJ1-5; unclear D gene. CDR3 length equals 15 residues. V was shortened by 5 bases and J by 2 bases, with 13 bases between the two germline ends. From germline, CDR1 is MDHEN and CDR2 SYDVKM. CDR3 sequence: CASSPLGGRNQPQHF. In DNA, the CDR3 is TGTGCCAGCAGTCCCCTGGGAGGGCGCAATCAGCCCCAGCATTTT.

This clone appeared a few times. The chain carries TRBV7-9 and TRBJ2-3, with D unclear. V was shortened by 1 base and J by 7 bases, with 0 bases between the two germline ends. The V gene's germline CDR1 is SEHNR and CDR2 FQNEAQ (reference sequence). CDR3 size: 10 residues. The CDR3 is CASSLDTQYF. Here the CDR3 DNA reads TGTGCCAGCAGCTTAGATACGCAGTATTTT.

The chain joins TRBV9 to TRBJ2-1, with 13 bases fitting TRBD2. CDR1 SGDLS and CDR2 YYNGEE come from the germline V gene. This CDR3 is 15 amino acids long. With 2 bases clipped from V and 7 bases from J, the junction kept 3 bases outside the gene matches. This chain's CDR3 is CASSVLGLAGNEQFF. The CDR3 DNA reads as TGTGCCAGCAGCGTTTTGGGACTAGCGGGGAATGAGCAGTTCTTC. Full variable domain (outside the CDR3, taken from reference TRBV9 and TRBJ2-1): DSGVTQTPKHLITATGQRVTLRCSPRSGDLSVYWYQQSLDQGLQFLIQYYNGEERAKGNILERFSAQQFPDLHSELNLSSLELGDSALYFCASSVLGLAGNEQFFGPGTRLTVL.

The J gene is TRBJ1-3, the V gene TRBV7-9, with D unclear. Between the trimmed V and J ends, which lost 5 bases and 0 bases, there was a span of 8 bases. CDR1 and CDR2 from the germline V gene are SEHNR and FQNEAQ (reference sequence). This CDR3 is 14 amino acids long. This chain's CDR3 is CASSRVSSGNTIYF. DNA for the CDR3: TGTGCCAGCAGCAGGGTCTCCTCTGGAAACACCATATATTTT.

V and J are TRBV28 and TRBJ1-2; no definite D call. V lost 7 bases and J 7 bases, leaving 16 bases between the germline ends. Germline CDR1 and CDR2: MDHEN and SYDVKM. The length of the CDR3 is 13 residues. The DNA of the CDR3 is TGTGCCAGCACTCCACGACCCTTTGGTGGCTACACCTTC. Translation gives CASTPRPFGGYTF.

The chain recombines TRBV11-3 with TRBJ2-2, with 7 positions matching TRBD1. The J segment lost 5 bases and the V segment lost 5 bases, leaving 8 bases of the junction unmatched. Germline CDR1 SGHNT, CDR2 YENEEA. The CDR3 totals 15 residues. CDR3 amino acids: CASSPGQSLTGELFF. In nucleotides, the CDR3 is TGTGCCAGCAGCCCGGGACAGTCGTTGACCGGGGAGCTGTTTTTT.

The chain links TRBV6-5 to TRBJ2-1; 8 bases fit TRBD1. Germline CDR1 MNHEY, CDR2 SVGAGI. The CDR3 is made up of 15 amino acids. J gave up 7 bases and V 5 bases, and 10 bases lay outside the gene matches. The CDR3 region is CASSTRTGIWNEQFF. Written as DNA, the CDR3 is TGTGCCAGCAGTACCCGGACAGGGATATGGAATGAGCAGTTCTTC.

The chain carries TRBV5-1 and TRBJ1-6; the D is unclear. The CDR3 runs 13 residues. V was pared by 1 base and J by 7 bases, with 6 bases between. Germline CDR1 reads SGHRS; CDR2 reads YFSETQ. CDR3 protein: CASSLQVNSPLHF. DNA for the CDR3: TGCGCCAGCAGCTTGCAGGTCAATTCACCCCTCCACTTT. Full variable domain (rest looked up from reference TRBV5-1 and TRBJ1-6): KAGVTQTPRYLIKTRGQQVTLSCSPISGHRSVSWYQQTPGQGLQFLFEYFSETQRNKGNFPGRFSGRQFSNSRSEMNVSTLELGDSALYLCASSLQVNSPLHFGNGTRLTVT.

The V and J genes are TRBV3-1 (or the pseudogene TRBV3-2) and TRBJ1-4; D gene uncertain. The ends were cut back, 1 base at V and 0 bases at J, with 6 bases in the middle. Germline loops: CDR1 LGHDT, CDR2 YNNKEL (reference sequence). There are 15 residues in the CDR3. CDR3: CASSQARATNEKLFF. The CDR3 bases are TGTGCCAGCAGCCAAGCCCGAGCAACTAATGAAAAACTGTTTTTT.

The V and J genes are TRBV28 and TRBJ2-2; 8 bases line up with TRBD2. J lost 0 bases, V lost 6 bases, and 3 bases had no gene match. The germline gives CDR1 MDHEN, CDR2 SYDVKM. The CDR3 has 15 amino acids. CDR3 sequence (DNA): TGTGCCAGCAGCGGGGGGGCCACGAACACCGGGGAGCTGTTTTTT. Protein: CASSGGATNTGELFF.

This chain's CDR3 is CASSYGDRRSDTQYF. DNA of the CDR3: TGTGCCAGCAGTTACGGGGACAGGAGGTCAGATACGCAGTATTTT. The chain joins TRBV6-2 or TRBV6-3 to TRBJ2-3; TRBD1 aligns across 8 bases. V trimming: 2 bases; J trimming: 4 bases; junction bases outside the gene matches: 5. The CDR3 is 15 residues long. CDR1 and CDR2 from the germline V gene are MNHEY and SVGEGT.

The chain uses TRBV6-1 and TRBJ1-4, with a tentative D call TRBD1 (5 bases). Deletions cut 3 bases from V and 4 bases from J, with 15 bases between. Germline V gene lookup returns CDR1 MNHNS and CDR2 SASEGT. This CDR3 is 16 amino acids long. CDR3 region: CASSDGLRRGNEKLFF. As DNA, the CDR3 is TGTGCCAGCAGTGATGGCCTTCGGAGGGGTAATGAAAAACTGTTTTTT.

The chain carries TRBV19 and TRBJ2-7; 8 nucleotides match TRBD1. With 5 bases clipped from V and 8 bases from J, the junction kept 14 bases outside the gene matches. The CDR3 runs to 15 residues. CDR1 LNHDA and CDR2 SQIVND come from the germline V gene (reference sequence). CDR3: CASSPPGTGLTQQYF. The DNA for the CDR3 is TGTGCCAGTAGTCCCCCCGGGACAGGACTCACCCAGCAGTACTTC.

The chain employs TRBV7-9 and TRBJ1-2; D is unresolved. This CDR3 has 14 residues. CDR1 SEHNR and CDR2 FQNEAQ come from the germline V gene (reference sequence). Trimming stripped 1 base from V and 2 bases from J, with 8 bases between. The DNA for the CDR3 is TGTGCCAGCAGCTTAGGAAACAGCAACTATGGCTACACCTTC. This translates into CASSLGNSNYGYTF.

V gene TRBV5-8 combines with J gene TRBJ1-2; 7 nucleotides line up with TRBD1. CDR3 length equals 14 residues. Germline CDR1 is SGHTS and CDR2 is YDEGEE. J was trimmed by 0 bases and V by 6 bases; bases with no gene match: 5. This CDR3 is CASNLGTANYGYTF. The CDR3, as DNA: TGTGCCAGCAACTTAGGGACAGCTAACTATGGCTACACCTTC.

The chain carries TRBV28 and TRBJ1-2; D gene unclear. The CDR3 has 14 residues. Between the trimmed V and J ends, which lost 6 bases and 0 bases, there was a span of 11 bases. Germline values: CDR1 MDHEN, CDR2 SYDVKM. CDR3 nucleotide sequence: TGTGCCAGCAGGGAGGCGGCTGCTAACTATGGCTACACCTTC. This sequence encodes CASREAAANYGYTF.

The chain is built from TRBV10-3 and TRBJ1-3; unclear D gene. This CDR3 is 13 amino acids long. The ends were cut back, 8 bases at V and 0 bases at J, with 8 bases in the middle. Germline values: CDR1 ENHRY, CDR2 SYGVKD. CDR3 region: CAISEISGNTIYF. The CDR3 DNA reads as TGTGCCATCTCTGAAATCTCTGGAAACACCATATATTTT.

The chain uses TRBV7-2 and TRBJ1-2; 8 bases are shared with TRBD1. CDR3 length: 14 residues. Germline-derived CDR1 and CDR2 are SGHTA and FQGNSA. The ends lost 2 bases at V and 6 bases at J; junction bases unmatched: 5. The CDR3 region is CASSLNRGGHGYTF. The CDR3 region has the DNA TGTGCCAGCAGCTTAAACAGGGGGGGACATGGCTACACCTTC.